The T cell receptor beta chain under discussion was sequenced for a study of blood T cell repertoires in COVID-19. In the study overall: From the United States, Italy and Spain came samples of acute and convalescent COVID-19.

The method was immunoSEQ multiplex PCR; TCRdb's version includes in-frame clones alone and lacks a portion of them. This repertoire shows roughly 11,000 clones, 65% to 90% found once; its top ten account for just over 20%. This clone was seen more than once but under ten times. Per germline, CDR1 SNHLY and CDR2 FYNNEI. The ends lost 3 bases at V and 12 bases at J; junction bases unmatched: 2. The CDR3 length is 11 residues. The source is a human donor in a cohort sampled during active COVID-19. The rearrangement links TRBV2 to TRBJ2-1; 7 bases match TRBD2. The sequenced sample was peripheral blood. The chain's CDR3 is CASSDGGVQFF. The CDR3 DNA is TGTGCCAGCAGTGATGGGGGGGTGCAGTTCTTC. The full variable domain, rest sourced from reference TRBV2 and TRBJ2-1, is EPEVTQTPSHQVTQMGQEVILRCVPISNHLYFYWYRQILGQKVEFLVSFYNNEISEKSEIFDDQFSVERPDGSNFTLKIRSTKLEDSAMYFCASSDGGVQFFGPGTRLTVL.